This is a list of T cell receptor beta chains from one sample in a study of shared clonotypes between healthy human individuals. TCRdb's table, derived via immunoSEQ multiplex PCR, lists solely in-frame clones and lacks some. The sample consists of fewer than 850,000 clones, around 96% of them appearing once. What was sequenced was naive CD8+ T cells sorted from blood. These receptor sequences come from a man younger than 45 in good health. Both conserved end residues are part of each CDR3. A D gene is named only where the DNA matches it firmly. Some rows mark clone size as missing; the rest say once, few, many or name a class of expanded clone.

J gene: TRBJ2-1; CDR3 length: 12; clone size: -; D gene: -; V gene: TRBV27; CDR3 protein: CATCRDNNEQFF; CDR3 DNA: TGTGCCACATGCCGGGACAACAATGAGCAGTTCTTC
J gene: TRBJ2-7; CDR3 length: 15; clone size: once; D gene: TRBD2; V gene: TRBV29-1; CDR3 protein: CSVEDGGVQSYEQYF; CDR3 DNA: TGCAGCGTTGAAGATGGGGGGGTCCAGTCCTACGAGCAGTACTTC
J gene: TRBJ2-7; CDR3 length: 15; clone size: -; D gene: TRBD2; V gene: TRBV5-5; CDR3 protein: CASSRKSSGSYEQYF; CDR3 DNA: TGTGCCAGCAGTCGTAAGTCTAGCGGGAGTTACGAGCAGTACTTC
J gene: TRBJ2-7; CDR3 length: 12; clone size: -; D gene: TRBD2; V gene: TRBV6-1; CDR3 protein: CGSGRALYEQYF; CDR3 DNA: TGTGGTAGCGGGAGGGCCCTGTACGAGCAGTACTTC
J gene: TRBJ2-1; CDR3 length: 12; clone size: -; D gene: -; V gene: TRBV5-4; CDR3 protein: CASSYQRDPEFF; CDR3 DNA: TGTGCCAGCAGCTATCAACGGGACCCAGAGTTCTTC
J gene: TRBJ1-5; CDR3 length: 15; clone size: -; D gene: -; V gene: TRBV2; CDR3 protein: CASSDPRVGNQPQHF; CDR3 DNA: TGTGCCAGCAGTGATCCCCGGGTCGGCAATCAGCCCCAGCATTTT
J gene: TRBJ2-7; CDR3 length: 16; clone size: -; D gene: TRBD2; V gene: TRBV4-1; CDR3 protein: CASSQAPGRGTYEQYF; CDR3 DNA: TGCGCCAGCAGCCAAGCACCCGGGAGGGGCACCTACGAGCAGTACTTC
J gene: TRBJ2-2; CDR3 length: 14; clone size: -; D gene: -; V gene: TRBV7-6; CDR3 protein: CASSLGGFGGELFF; CDR3 DNA: TGTGCCAGCAGCTTAGGGGGTTTTGGCGGGGAGCTGTTTTTT
J gene: TRBJ2-7; CDR3 length: 12; clone size: -; D gene: TRBD1; V gene: TRBV18; CDR3 protein: CASSPPTGLLIF; CDR3 DNA: TGTGCCAGCTCGCCACCGACAGGGCTGCTCATCTTC
J gene: TRBJ2-3; CDR3 length: 15; clone size: -; D gene: TRBD2; V gene: TRBV29-1; CDR3 protein: CSGSGLDVSTDTQYF; CDR3 DNA: TGCAGCGGCTCGGGACTAGACGTTAGCACAGATACGCAGTATTTT
J gene: TRBJ2-7; CDR3 length: 13; clone size: -; D gene: TRBD1; V gene: TRBV29-1; CDR3 protein: CSVETGGSYEQYF; CDR3 DNA: TGCAGCGTAGAGACAGGGGGCTCCTACGAGCAGTACTTC
J gene: TRBJ2-7; CDR3 length: 15; clone size: -; D gene: TRBD1; V gene: TRBV11-2; CDR3 protein: CASSRPGTGLYEQYF; CDR3 DNA: TGTGCCAGCAGCCGACCTGGGACAGGGTTATACGAGCAGTACTTC
J gene: TRBJ2-7; CDR3 length: 15; clone size: -; D gene: -; V gene: TRBV12-5; CDR3 protein: CASGADNTPRGEQYF; CDR3 DNA: TGTGCTAGTGGTGCCGATAACACCCCTCGGGGCGAGCAGTACTTC
J gene: TRBJ2-3; CDR3 length: 14; clone size: -; D gene: TRBD2; V gene: TRBV15; CDR3 protein: CATAKAGDTDTQYF; CDR3 DNA: TGTGCCACCGCAAAAGCGGGAGACACAGATACGCAGTATTTT
J gene: TRBJ2-6; CDR3 length: 16; clone size: -; D gene: -; V gene: TRBV15; CDR3 protein: CATSRDTLSGANVLTF; CDR3 DNA: TGTGCCACCAGCCGAGATACACTCTCTGGGGCCAACGTCCTGACTTTC
J gene: TRBJ2-7; CDR3 length: 14; clone size: -; D gene: -; V gene: TRBV15; CDR3 protein: CATSPPGRTYEQYF; CDR3 DNA: TGTGCCACCAGCCCTCCCGGGCGAACCTACGAGCAGTACTTC
J gene: TRBJ1-1; CDR3 length: 17; clone size: -; D gene: TRBD1; V gene: TRBV4-1; CDR3 protein: CASSQVTGGTDHTEAFF; CDR3 DNA: TGCGCCAGCAGCCAAGTAACAGGGGGCACCGATCACACTGAAGCTTTCTTT
J gene: TRBJ2-1; CDR3 length: 14; clone size: -; D gene: TRBD2; V gene: TRBV6-5; CDR3 protein: CATSRGTSGIEGIF; CDR3 DNA: TGTGCCACCTCCAGAGGGACTAGCGGGATAGAAGGGATCTTC
J gene: TRBJ2-2; CDR3 length: 18; clone size: -; D gene: -; V gene: TRBV4-1; CDR3 protein: CASSQLSVGGDHPGELFF; CDR3 DNA: TGCGCCAGCAGCCAACTCTCGGTCGGGGGTGATCACCCCGGGGAGCTGTTTTTT
J gene: TRBJ1-2; CDR3 length: 14; clone size: -; D gene: TRBD1; V gene: TRBV5-1; CDR3 protein: CASSSIQGAFGYTF; CDR3 DNA: TGCGCCAGCAGCTCGATCCAGGGGGCCTTTGGCTACACCTTC
J gene: TRBJ2-1; CDR3 length: 16; clone size: -; D gene: -; V gene: TRBV27; CDR3 protein: CASSTRQVFHYNEQFF; CDR3 DNA: TGTGCCAGCAGCACCAGACAGGTCTTTCATTACAATGAGCAGTTCTTC
J gene: TRBJ1-1; CDR3 length: 14; clone size: -; D gene: -; V gene: TRBV9; CDR3 protein: CASSVAKVGTEAFF; CDR3 DNA: TGTGCCAGCAGCGTAGCGAAGGTGGGCACTGAAGCTTTCTTT
J gene: TRBJ1-5; CDR3 length: 14; clone size: -; D gene: -; V gene: TRBV12-5; CDR3 protein: CASSGGQISEPQHF; CDR3 DNA: TGTGCTAGTAGCGGAGGACAGATTAGTGAGCCCCAGCATTTT
J gene: TRBJ1-2; CDR3 length: 15; clone size: -; D gene: TRBD1; V gene: TRBV10-3; CDR3 protein: CAIRTGRIPNYGYTF; CDR3 DNA: TGTGCCATAAGGACAGGCCGCATTCCTAACTATGGCTACACCTTC
J gene: TRBJ1-5; CDR3 length: 13; clone size: -; D gene: TRBD1; V gene: TRBV5-6; CDR3 protein: CASSKTGTQPQHF; CDR3 DNA: TGTGCCAGCAGCAAGACAGGGACTCAGCCCCAGCATTTT
J gene: TRBJ2-7; CDR3 length: 17; clone size: -; D gene: TRBD2; V gene: TRBV7-2; CDR3 protein: CASSLSLREESSYEQYF; CDR3 DNA: TGTGCCAGCAGCTTATCTCTGCGGGAGGAAAGCTCCTACGAGCAGTACTTC
J gene: TRBJ1-3; CDR3 length: 16; clone size: -; D gene: TRBD1; V gene: TRBV7-9; CDR3 protein: CASSSGQGASGNTIYF; CDR3 DNA: TGTGCCAGCAGCTCGGGACAGGGGGCTTCTGGAAACACCATATATTTT
J gene: TRBJ2-7; CDR3 length: 15; clone size: -; D gene: TRBD2; V gene: TRBV7-8; CDR3 protein: CASSLQRGSSYEQYF; CDR3 DNA: TGTGCCAGCAGCCTACAGCGCGGGAGCTCCTACGAGCAGTACTTC
J gene: TRBJ2-7; CDR3 length: 14; clone size: once; D gene: -; V gene: TRBV29-1; CDR3 protein: CSVEGRSNNYEQYF; CDR3 DNA: TGCAGCGTTGAGGGCAGGAGCAATAACTACGAGCAGTACTTC
J gene: TRBJ2-3; CDR3 length: 16; clone size: -; D gene: TRBD2; V gene: TRBV9; CDR3 protein: CASSVGGGRRSDTQYF; CDR3 DNA: TGTGCCAGCAGCGTAGGGGGCGGGAGGAGGTCAGATACGCAGTATTTT
J gene: TRBJ2-2; CDR3 length: 13; clone size: -; D gene: -; V gene: TRBV13; CDR3 protein: CASSLGRAGELFF; CDR3 DNA: TGTGCCAGCAGCTTAGGCAGGGCCGGGGAGCTGTTTTTT
J gene: TRBJ1-4; CDR3 length: 13; clone size: -; D gene: -; V gene: TRBV5-1; CDR3 protein: CASRLDRNEKLFF; CDR3 DNA: TGCGCCAGCAGATTAGACAGAAATGAAAAACTGTTTTTT
J gene: TRBJ2-7; CDR3 length: 16; clone size: once; D gene: -; V gene: TRBV14; CDR3 protein: CASSPPGAGLYEEQYF; CDR3 DNA: TGTGCCAGCAGCCCCCCTGGGGCAGGCCTCTACGAGGAGCAGTACTTC
J gene: TRBJ2-1; CDR3 length: 14; clone size: -; D gene: -; V gene: TRBV29-1; CDR3 protein: CSVEVPSSYNEQFF; CDR3 DNA: TGCAGCGTTGAAGTCCCTAGCTCCTACAATGAGCAGTTCTTC
J gene: TRBJ1-4; CDR3 length: 19; clone size: -; D gene: -; V gene: TRBV7-9; CDR3 protein: CASSLVQGVLFSTNEKLFF; CDR3 DNA: TGTGCCAGCAGCTTAGTCCAGGGAGTCCTCTTTTCAACTAATGAAAAACTGTTTTTT
J gene: TRBJ1-2; CDR3 length: 13; clone size: once; D gene: -; V gene: TRBV25-1; CDR3 protein: CASSVLGESGYTF; CDR3 DNA: TGTGCCAGCAGTGTTTTGGGGGAAAGTGGCTACACCTTC
J gene: TRBJ2-2; CDR3 length: 16; clone size: -; D gene: TRBD2; V gene: TRBV15; CDR3 protein: CATSSPGGENTGELFF; CDR3 DNA: TGTGCCACCAGCAGCCCCGGGGGGGAGAACACCGGGGAGCTGTTTTTT
J gene: TRBJ1-5; CDR3 length: 15; clone size: -; D gene: -; V gene: TRBV7-2; CDR3 protein: CASSLGVGSNQPQHF; CDR3 DNA: TGTGCCAGCAGCTTAGGGGTCGGTAGCAATCAGCCCCAGCATTTT
J gene: TRBJ2-1; CDR3 length: 16; clone size: -; D gene: -; V gene: TRBV4-1; CDR3 protein: CASSPKGSSSYNEQFF; CDR3 DNA: TGCGCCAGCAGCCCGAAAGGGTCAAGCTCCTACAATGAGCAGTTCTTC
J gene: TRBJ2-1; CDR3 length: 15; clone size: -; D gene: TRBD2; V gene: TRBV6-4; CDR3 protein: CASSPREVVLNEQFF; CDR3 DNA: TGTGCCAGCAGTCCGCGGGAGGTTGTTCTCAATGAGCAGTTCTTC
J gene: TRBJ2-7; CDR3 length: 13; clone size: -; D gene: -; V gene: TRBV7-6; CDR3 protein: CASSPGIRYEQYF; CDR3 DNA: TGTGCCAGCAGCCCAGGGATTAGGTACGAGCAGTACTTC
J gene: TRBJ1-4; CDR3 length: 16; clone size: -; D gene: -; V gene: TRBV11-2; CDR3 protein: CASSIKGGAYNEKLFF; CDR3 DNA: TGTGCCAGCAGCATAAAGGGGGGGGCGTATAATGAAAAACTGTTTTTT
J gene: TRBJ1-5; CDR3 length: 15; clone size: -; D gene: TRBD1; V gene: TRBV4-1; CDR3 protein: CASSQPGTVNQPQHF; CDR3 DNA: TGCGCCAGCAGCCAGCCCGGGACAGTTAATCAGCCCCAGCATTTT
J gene: TRBJ2-2; CDR3 length: 14; clone size: -; D gene: TRBD1; V gene: TRBV7-6; CDR3 protein: CASSPTGGPGELFF; CDR3 DNA: TGTGCCAGCAGCCCGACAGGGGGACCCGGGGAGCTGTTTTTT
J gene: TRBJ2-7; CDR3 length: 15; clone size: -; D gene: -; V gene: TRBV7-2; CDR3 protein: CASSLVWDRSYEQYF; CDR3 DNA: TGTGCCAGCAGCTTAGTGTGGGACCGCTCCTACGAGCAGTACTTC
J gene: TRBJ2-7; CDR3 length: 15; clone size: -; D gene: -; V gene: TRBV27; CDR3 protein: CASSSLPPYPTEQYF; CDR3 DNA: TGTGCCAGCAGTTCACTACCTCCGTATCCTACCGAGCAGTACTTC
J gene: TRBJ2-3; CDR3 length: 15; clone size: -; D gene: -; V gene: TRBV9; CDR3 protein: CASSGGATSTDTQYF; CDR3 DNA: TGTGCCAGCAGCGGCGGTGCTACTAGCACAGATACGCAGTATTTT
J gene: TRBJ1-1; CDR3 length: 13; clone size: -; D gene: -; V gene: TRBV5-1; CDR3 protein: CASSLAGSTEAFF; CDR3 DNA: TGCGCCAGCAGCTTGGCCGGGAGCACTGAAGCTTTCTTT